The T cell receptor (beta chain) under discussion was sequenced for a study of shared clonotypes between healthy human individuals. This was a deep-level run. The repertoire was sequenced with immunoSEQ multiplex PCR; TCRdb's copy has only in-frame clones and lacks some. Of around 510,000 clones listed, about 96% are singletons. Study-wide results and limits: Sequencing depth was a factor that was expected to affect clonotype sharing among donors.

To note about this clone: Antigen unknown.

The sample comprised naive CD4+ T cells sorted from blood. Described subset: CD45RA+ positively selected. The receptor was isolated from a woman between 25 and 40 years old in good health.

The CDR3 spells CASRAPGALNEQYF. CDR3 bases: TGTGCCAGCAGAGCTCCGGGGGCTTTAAACGAGCAGTACTTC. The V and J genes are TRBV6-1 and TRBJ2-7; D is perhaps TRBD1 or TRBD2 (6 bases each). V shed 6 bases and J shed 5 bases, with 17 bases lying between them. The CDR3 is 14 amino acids. The germline V gene encodes CDR1 MNHNS and CDR2 SASEGT.